Sequencing of this T cell receptor beta chain was carried out in a study of neoadjuvant nivolumab and ipilimumab in lung cancer. Across the whole study: Patients got nivolumab 3 mg/kg on days 1, 15 and 29; combination added ipilimumab 1 mg/kg day 1.

Study-wide points: Higher pretherapy blood TCR richness went with higher resected-tumor richness. TCR richness and clonality were higher in tumors than adjacent uninvolved lung. From pretherapy to surgery, tumor richness and clonality rose with dual therapy.

On this clone itself: Its matching antigen is unknown.

Using immunoSEQ multiplex PCR, the repertoire was profiled, and TCRdb retains in-frame clones only, with some absent. The data contain over 45,000 clones, 80% to 90% of them singletons. Trimming at V came to 3 bases and at J to 2 bases, leaving 2 bases not matched to a gene. The CDR3 is 15 amino acids. The germline V gene has CDR1 SGHRS and CDR2 YFSETQ. The material sequenced was blood, taken before neoadjuvant nivolumab, alone or with ipilimumab. The chain has TRBV5-1 and TRBJ2-2, with 9 bases lining up with TRBD1. The source is an adult with non-small cell lung cancer. Some clones in this sample may be carry-over from other donors' samples. The CDR3 sequence is CASSWDRVNTGELFF. DNA of the CDR3: TGCGCCAGCAGCTGGGACAGGGTTAACACCGGGGAGCTGTTTTTT.